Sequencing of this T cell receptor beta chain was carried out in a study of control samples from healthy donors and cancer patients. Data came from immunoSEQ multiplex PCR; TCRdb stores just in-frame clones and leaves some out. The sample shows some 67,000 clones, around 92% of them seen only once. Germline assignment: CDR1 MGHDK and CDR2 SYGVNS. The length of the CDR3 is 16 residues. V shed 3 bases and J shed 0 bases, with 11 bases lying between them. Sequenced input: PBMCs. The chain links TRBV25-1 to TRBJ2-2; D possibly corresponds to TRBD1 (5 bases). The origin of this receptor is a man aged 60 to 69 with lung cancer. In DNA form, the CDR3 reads TGTGCCAGCAGTGACCACAGGCCCACGAACACCGGGGAGCTGTTTTTT. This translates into CASSDHRPTNTGELFF.